This T cell receptor (beta chain) is from a study of blood T cell repertoires in COVID-19. Germline lookup yields CDR1 SNHLY and CDR2 FYNNEI. Trimming shortened V by 3 bases and J by 7 bases, and 12 bases separated the two germline ends. This CDR3 has 13 residues. Some clones are missing from TCRdb's copy, which holds only in-frame ones; the method was immunoSEQ multiplex PCR. The top ten hold approximately 9.4% of the sample, which has fewer than 350,000 clones, roughly 87% seen once. Patients in Seattle were enrolled during active infection, then followed longitudinally. This sequence originates from a man younger than 40 with COVID-19, enrolled during active disease. The sample consisted of peripheral blood. The chain uses TRBV2 and TRBJ2-5, with D possibly matching TRBD2 (7 bases). Written as DNA, the CDR3 is TGTGCCAGCAGTGAGGGGGGGGCAGGGACCCAGTACTTC. Its protein is CASSEGGAGTQYF.